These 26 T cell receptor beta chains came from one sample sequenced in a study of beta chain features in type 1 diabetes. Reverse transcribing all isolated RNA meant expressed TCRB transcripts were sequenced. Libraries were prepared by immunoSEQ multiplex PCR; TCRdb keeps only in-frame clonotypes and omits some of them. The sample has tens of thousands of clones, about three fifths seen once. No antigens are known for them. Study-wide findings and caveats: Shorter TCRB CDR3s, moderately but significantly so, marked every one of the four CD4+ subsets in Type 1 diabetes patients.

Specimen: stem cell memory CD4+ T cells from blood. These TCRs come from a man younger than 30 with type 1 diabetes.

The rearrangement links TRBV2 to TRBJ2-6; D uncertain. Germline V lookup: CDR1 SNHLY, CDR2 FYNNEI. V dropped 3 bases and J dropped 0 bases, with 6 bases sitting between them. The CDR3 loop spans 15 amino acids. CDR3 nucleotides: TGTGCCAGCAGTGACCGCAGCTCTGGGGCCAACGTCCTGACTTTC. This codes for CASSDRSSGANVLTF.

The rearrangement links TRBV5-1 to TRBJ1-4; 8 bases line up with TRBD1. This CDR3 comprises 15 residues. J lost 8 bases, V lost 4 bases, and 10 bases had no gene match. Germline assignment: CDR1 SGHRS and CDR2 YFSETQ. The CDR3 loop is CASSTGTGLGEKLFF. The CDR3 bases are TGCGCCAGCAGCACCGGGACAGGCTTAGGGGAAAAACTGTTTTTT.

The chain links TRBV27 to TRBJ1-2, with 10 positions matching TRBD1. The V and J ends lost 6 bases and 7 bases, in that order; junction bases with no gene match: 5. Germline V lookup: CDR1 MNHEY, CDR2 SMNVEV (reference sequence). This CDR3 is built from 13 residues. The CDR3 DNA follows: TGTGCCAGCAGGACAGGGGGCGCGGGTGGCTACACCTTC. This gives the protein CASRTGGAGGYTF.

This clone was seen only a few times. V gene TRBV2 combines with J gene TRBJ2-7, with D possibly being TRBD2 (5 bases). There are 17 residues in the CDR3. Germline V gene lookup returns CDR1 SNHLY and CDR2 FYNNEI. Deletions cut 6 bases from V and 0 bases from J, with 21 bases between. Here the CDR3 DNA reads TGTGCCAGCAGGGAATTCCGAAGACTAAAAAGCTCCTACGAGCAGTACTTC. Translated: CASREFRRLKSSYEQYF.

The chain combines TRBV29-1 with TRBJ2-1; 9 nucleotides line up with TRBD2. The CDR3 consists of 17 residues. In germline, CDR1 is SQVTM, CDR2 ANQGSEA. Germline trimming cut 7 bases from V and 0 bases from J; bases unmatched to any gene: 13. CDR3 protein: CSATGAGGRFSYNEQFF. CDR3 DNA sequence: TGCAGCGCTACGGGGGCGGGGGGGCGTTTCTCCTACAATGAGCAGTTCTTC.

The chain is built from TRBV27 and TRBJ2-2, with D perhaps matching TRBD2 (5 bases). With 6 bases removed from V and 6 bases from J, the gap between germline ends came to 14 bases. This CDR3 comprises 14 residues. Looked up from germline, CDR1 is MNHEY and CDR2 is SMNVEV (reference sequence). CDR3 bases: TGTGCCAGCAGCCCCCTTTGGGGAGCCGGGGAGCTGTTTTTT. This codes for CASSPLWGAGELFF.

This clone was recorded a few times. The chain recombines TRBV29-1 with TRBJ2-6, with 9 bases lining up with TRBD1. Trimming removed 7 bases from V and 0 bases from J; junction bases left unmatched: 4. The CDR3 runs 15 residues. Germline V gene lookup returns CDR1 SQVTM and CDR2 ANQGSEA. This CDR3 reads CSAGQGNSGANVLTF. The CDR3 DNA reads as TGCAGCGCGGGACAGGGAAACTCTGGGGCCAACGTCCTGACTTTC.

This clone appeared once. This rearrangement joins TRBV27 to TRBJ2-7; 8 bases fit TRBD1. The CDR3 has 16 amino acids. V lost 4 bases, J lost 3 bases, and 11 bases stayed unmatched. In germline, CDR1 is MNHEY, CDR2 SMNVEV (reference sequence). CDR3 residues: CASSSPSGTGYYEQYF. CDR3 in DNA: TGTGCCAGCAGTTCCCCCTCCGGGACAGGCTACTACGAGCAGTACTTC.

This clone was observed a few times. CDR3 amino acids: CASSRMDTLSTDTQYF. In DNA form, the CDR3 reads TGTGCCAGCTCGCGGATGGACACGCTCTCCACAGATACGCAGTATTTT. The chain employs TRBV18 and TRBJ2-3, with a tentative D call TRBD1 (5 bases). V lost 6 bases and J 2 bases, leaving 18 bases between the germline ends. In germline, CDR1 is KGHSH, CDR2 LQKENI. CDR3 size: 16 residues.

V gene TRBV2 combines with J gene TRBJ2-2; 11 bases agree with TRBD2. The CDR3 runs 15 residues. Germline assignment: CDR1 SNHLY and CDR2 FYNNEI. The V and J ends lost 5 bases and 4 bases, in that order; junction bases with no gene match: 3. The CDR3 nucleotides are TGTGCCAGCAGTTTAGCGGGGGGGTTCACCGGGGAGCTGTTTTTT. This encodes CASSLAGGFTGELFF.

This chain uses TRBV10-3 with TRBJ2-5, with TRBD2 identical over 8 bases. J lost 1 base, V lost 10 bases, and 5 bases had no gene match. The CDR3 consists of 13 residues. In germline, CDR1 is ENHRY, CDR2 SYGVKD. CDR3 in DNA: TGTGCCACAGACCGGGGGGGCCAAGAGACCCAGTACTTC. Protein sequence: CATDRGGQETQYF.

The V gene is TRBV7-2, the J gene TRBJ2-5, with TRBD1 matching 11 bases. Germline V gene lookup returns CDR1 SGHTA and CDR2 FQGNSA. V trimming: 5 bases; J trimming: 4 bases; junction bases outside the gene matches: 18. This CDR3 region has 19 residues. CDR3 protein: CASSRQTTLGQGVRETQYF. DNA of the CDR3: TGTGCCAGCAGCCGGCAAACTACCTTGGGACAGGGGGTGAGAGAGACCCAGTACTTC.

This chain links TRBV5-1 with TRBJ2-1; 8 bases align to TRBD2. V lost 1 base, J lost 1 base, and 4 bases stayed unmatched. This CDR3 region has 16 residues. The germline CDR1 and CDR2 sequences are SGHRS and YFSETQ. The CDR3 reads CASSLYGGASYNEQFF. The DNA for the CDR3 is TGCGCCAGCAGCTTGTACGGGGGGGCTTCCTACAATGAGCAGTTCTTC.

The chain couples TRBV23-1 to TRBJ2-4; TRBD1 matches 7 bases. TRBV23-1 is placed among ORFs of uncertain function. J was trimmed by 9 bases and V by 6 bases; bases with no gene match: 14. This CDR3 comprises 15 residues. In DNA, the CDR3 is TGCGCCAGCAGCGAAACCCTGACAGGGATTGGCATTCAGTACTTC. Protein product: CASSETLTGIGIQYF.

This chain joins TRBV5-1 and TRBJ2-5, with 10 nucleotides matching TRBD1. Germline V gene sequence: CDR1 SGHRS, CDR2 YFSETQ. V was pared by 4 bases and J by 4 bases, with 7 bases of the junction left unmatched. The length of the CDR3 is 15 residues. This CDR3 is CASSPEGQGPETQYF. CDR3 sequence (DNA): TGCGCCAGCAGCCCGGAGGGACAGGGGCCAGAGACCCAGTACTTC.

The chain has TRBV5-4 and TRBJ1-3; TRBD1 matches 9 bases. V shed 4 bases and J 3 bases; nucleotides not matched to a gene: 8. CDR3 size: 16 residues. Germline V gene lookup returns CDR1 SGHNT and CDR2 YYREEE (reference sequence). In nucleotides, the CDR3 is TGTGCCAGCAGCCCAGACCCGACAGGGGGTGGAAACACCATATATTTT. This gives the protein CASSPDPTGGGNTIYF.

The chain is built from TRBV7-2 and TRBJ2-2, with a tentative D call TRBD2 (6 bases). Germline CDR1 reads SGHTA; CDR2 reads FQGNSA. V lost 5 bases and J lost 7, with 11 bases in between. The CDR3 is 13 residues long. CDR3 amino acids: CASSTQEGGELFF. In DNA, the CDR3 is TGTGCCAGCAGCACCCAGGAGGGCGGGGAGCTGTTTTTT.

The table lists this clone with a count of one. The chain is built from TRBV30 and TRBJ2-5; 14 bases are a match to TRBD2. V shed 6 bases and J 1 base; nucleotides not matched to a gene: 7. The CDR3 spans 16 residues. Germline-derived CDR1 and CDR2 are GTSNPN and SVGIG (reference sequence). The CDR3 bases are TGTGCCTGTACGGGACTAGCGGGGGAACTCCAAGAGACCCAGTACTTC. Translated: CACTGLAGELQETQYF.

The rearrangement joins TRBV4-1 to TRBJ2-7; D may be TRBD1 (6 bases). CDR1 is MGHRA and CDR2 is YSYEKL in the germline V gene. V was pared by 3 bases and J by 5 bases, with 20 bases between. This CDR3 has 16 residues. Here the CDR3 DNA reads TGCGCCAGCAGCCACCTCCCGAACAGGGTGGCGGACGAGCAGTACTTC. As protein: CASSHLPNRVADEQYF.

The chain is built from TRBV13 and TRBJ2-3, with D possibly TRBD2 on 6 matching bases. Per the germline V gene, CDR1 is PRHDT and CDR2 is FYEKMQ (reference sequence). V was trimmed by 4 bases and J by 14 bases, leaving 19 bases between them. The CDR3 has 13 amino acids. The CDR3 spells CASSYNRDSLPYF. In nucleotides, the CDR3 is TGTGCCAGCAGCTACAACCGGGACTCCCTTCCGTATTTT. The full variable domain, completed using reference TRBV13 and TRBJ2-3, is AAGVIQSPRHLIKEKRETATLKCYPIPRHDTVYWYQQGPGQDPQFLISFYEKMQSDKGSIPDRFSAQQFSDYHSELNMSSLELGDSALYFCASSYNRDSLPYFGPGTRLTVL.

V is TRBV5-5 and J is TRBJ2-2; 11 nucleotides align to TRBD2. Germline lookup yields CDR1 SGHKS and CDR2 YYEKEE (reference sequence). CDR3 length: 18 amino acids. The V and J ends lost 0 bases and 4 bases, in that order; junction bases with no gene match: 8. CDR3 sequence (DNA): TGTGCCAGCAGCTTGGTTATAGGACTAGCGGGTGGCACCGGGGAGCTGTTTTTT. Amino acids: CASSLVIGLAGGTGELFF.

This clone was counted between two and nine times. The DNA for the CDR3 is TGTGCCAGCGACCGGGGGAGGTCCTACAATGAGCAGTTCTTC. Translation gives CASDRGRSYNEQFF. V usage is TRBV28 and J usage is TRBJ2-1; a weak D match, TRBD2 (6 bases). Germline V gene lookup returns CDR1 MDHEN and CDR2 SYDVKM. The CDR3 loop spans 14 amino acids. Trimming cost V 8 bases and J 1 base, with 12 bases left between them.

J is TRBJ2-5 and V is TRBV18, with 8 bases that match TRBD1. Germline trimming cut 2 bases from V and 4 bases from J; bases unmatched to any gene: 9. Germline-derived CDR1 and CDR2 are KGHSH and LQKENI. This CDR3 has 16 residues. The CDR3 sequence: CASSPYSGGAGETQYF. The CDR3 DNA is TGTGCCAGCTCACCATACTCAGGGGGCGCAGGAGAGACCCAGTACTTC.

CDR3 coding DNA: TGCGCCAGCAGCCACCTAAAAAGGACAGAAAATCAGCCCCAGCATTTT. Encoded protein: CASSHLKRTENQPQHF. V and J are TRBV5-1 and TRBJ1-5; D is possibly TRBD1 (6 bases). Trimming took 4 bases from V and 4 from J, leaving 18 bases between them. The CDR3 runs to 16 residues. CDR1 is SGHRS, CDR2 YFSETQ, per germline. The full variable domain, in which reference TRBV5-1 and TRBJ1-5 provide the parts outside the CDR3, is KAGVTQTPRYLIKTRGQQVTLSCSPISGHRSVSWYQQTPGQGLQFLFEYFSETQRNKGNFPGRFSGRQFSNSRSEMNVSTLELGDSALYLCASSHLKRTENQPQHFGDGTRLSIL.

CDR3 nucleotide sequence: TGTGCCTGGAGTTCGACAGCGAACACCGGGGAGCTGTTTTTT. Its translation is CAWSSTANTGELFF. The V gene is TRBV30, the J gene TRBJ2-2, with D perhaps TRBD1 (5 bases). With 2 bases removed from V and 0 bases from J, the gap between germline ends came to 7 bases. The CDR3 is 14 amino acids. Germline CDR1 GTSNPN, CDR2 SVGIG (reference sequence). Looking up the rest from reference TRBV30 and TRBJ2-2 gives the full variable domain: SQTIHQWPATLVQPVGSPLSLECTVEGTSNPNLYWYRQAAGRGLQLLFYSVGIGQISSEVPQNLSASRPQDRQFILSSKKLLLSDSGFYLCAWSSTANTGELFFGEGSRLTVL.

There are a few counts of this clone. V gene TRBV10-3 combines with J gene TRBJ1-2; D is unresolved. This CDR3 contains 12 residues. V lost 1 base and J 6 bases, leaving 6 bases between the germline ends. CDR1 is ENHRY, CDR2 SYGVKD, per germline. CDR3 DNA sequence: TGTGCCATCAGTGAGTTTACGGATGGCTACACCTTC. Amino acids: CAISEFTDGYTF.